This passage covers 31 T cell receptor beta chains from one sample sequenced in a study of blood T cell repertoires in COVID-19. The protocol was immunoSEQ multiplex PCR, while the TCRdb copy is restricted to in-frame clones and leaves out a portion. The repertoire holds more than 300,000 clones, with about 89% as singletons. Input material: peripheral blood. The receptors derive from a woman aged 45 to 65 with COVID-19, enrolled during active disease.

This clone was seen only a few times. V gene TRBV7-2 combines with J gene TRBJ2-7; 9 bases are a match to TRBD1. The germline V gene encodes CDR1 SGHTA and CDR2 FQGNSA. V dropped 5 bases and J dropped 5; count of bases not matched to a gene: 7. The CDR3 length is 14 residues. DNA for the CDR3: TGTGCCAGCAGCGCCCCCGGGACAGGGAACGAGCAGTACTTC. Translating gives CASSAPGTGNEQYF.

J is TRBJ2-1 and V is TRBV6-5, with 8 bases fitting TRBD2. J was trimmed by 7 bases and V by 8 bases; bases with no gene match: 10. This CDR3 is built from 14 residues. CDR1 is MNHEY and CDR2 is SVGAGI in the germline V gene. CDR3 loop: CASGGSGSRNEQFF. CDR3 coding DNA: TGTGCCAGCGGGGGCAGCGGGAGCAGAAATGAGCAGTTCTTC.

The rearrangement uses TRBV5-4 and TRBJ2-2; TRBD2 is a possible D gene (7 bases). V gave up 3 bases and J gave up 8 bases, with 20 bases separating them. Looked up from germline, CDR1 is SGHNT and CDR2 is YYREEE (reference sequence). There are 16 residues in the CDR3. The CDR3 is CASSSYYGGRWGELFF. DNA of the CDR3: TGTGCCAGCAGCTCTTACTACGGGGGGCGTTGGGGGGAGCTGTTTTTT.

The chain carries TRBV7-6 and TRBJ2-1; D might be TRBD1 (5 bases). CDR3 length: 17 amino acids. V lost 1 base and J 3 bases, leaving 16 bases between the germline ends. In germline, CDR1 is SGHVS, CDR2 FNYEAQ. The CDR3 here is CASSLGGGAANYNEQFF. CDR3 nucleotides: TGTGCCAGCAGCTTAGGGGGTGGGGCGGCCAACTACAATGAGCAGTTCTTC.

The rearrangement joins TRBV9 to TRBJ2-7; 10 bases are a match to TRBD2. The V gene's germline CDR1 is SGDLS and CDR2 YYNGEE. V dropped 4 bases and J dropped 4; count of bases not matched to a gene: 11. The CDR3 consists of 16 residues. The CDR3: CASSTRPSGSRYEQYF. The DNA of the CDR3 is TGTGCCAGCAGCACGCGACCTAGCGGGAGTAGGTACGAGCAGTACTTC.

This clone was detected once. The chain joins TRBV18 to TRBJ1-6; possible D gene TRBD1, 6 bases. Trimming removed 3 bases from V and 8 bases from J, with 11 bases in between. The CDR3 spans 14 residues. The germline V gene has CDR1 KGHSH and CDR2 LQKENI. CDR3 residues: CASSPGSGDSPLHF. In nucleotides, the CDR3 is TGTGCCAGCTCACCCGGCTCAGGGGATTCACCCCTCCACTTT.

V gene TRBV7-3 combines with J gene TRBJ2-6, with 10 bases identical to TRBD2. The germline V gene encodes CDR1 SGHTA and CDR2 FQGTGA. V lost 6 bases and J lost 4; bases outside the gene matches: 18. The CDR3 consists of 20 residues. Written as DNA, the CDR3 is TGTGCCAGCAGTCTCGTCGGGACTAGCGTTAGGTTACTGGGGGCCAACGTCCTGACTTTC. This sequence encodes CASSLVGTSVRLLGANVLTF.

This clone appeared a single time. The V call is TRBV24-1, the J call TRBJ1-2, with a tentative D call TRBD1 (5 bases). V was pared by 0 bases and J by 8 bases, with 21 bases between. The CDR3 has 17 amino acids. CDR1 KGHDR and CDR2 SFDVKD come from the germline V gene. This CDR3 is CATSDLPAGTGTEGYTF. The CDR3 coding sequence is TGTGCCACCAGTGATTTGCCTGCGGGAACAGGAACGGAGGGCTACACCTTC.

The table lists this clone with a few counts. CDR3 amino acids: CASIPGERQGPTEAFF. The CDR3, as DNA: TGCGCCAGCATCCCTGGAGAGAGACAGGGGCCCACTGAAGCTTTCTTT. This chain links TRBV5-1 with TRBJ1-1; 8 bases are a match to TRBD1. With 6 bases clipped from V and 4 bases from J, the junction kept 14 bases outside the gene matches. CDR3 length equals 16 residues. Germline loops: CDR1 SGHRS, CDR2 YFSETQ.

The chain employs TRBV5-1 and TRBJ2-2; 7 bases are shared with TRBD1. The junction had 3 bases not matched to a gene; V was cut back by 4 bases and J by 0 bases. CDR3 length: 15 residues. CDR1 is SGHRS, CDR2 YFSETQ, per germline. CDR3 loop: CASSQGTANTGELFF. The CDR3 coding sequence is TGCGCCAGCAGCCAAGGGACAGCGAACACCGGGGAGCTGTTTTTT.

The chain uses TRBV18 and TRBJ1-4; TRBD1 is a possible D gene (5 bases). Germline V gene sequence: CDR1 KGHSH, CDR2 LQKENI. The CDR3 totals 16 residues. V lost 2 bases and J lost 5, with 15 bases in between. CDR3 in DNA: TGTGCCAGCTCACCATTCCTAGGGGAAGCAAATGAAAAACTGTTTTTT. Protein product: CASSPFLGEANEKLFF.

The chain links TRBV3-1 (or the pseudogene TRBV3-2) to TRBJ2-2; TRBD2 agrees at 13 bases. V lost 0 bases, J lost 5 bases, and 3 bases stayed unmatched. Germline assignment: CDR1 LGHDT and CDR2 YNNKEL (reference sequence). The CDR3 consists of 17 residues. CDR3 protein: CASSQDKTSGRTGELFF. CDR3 nucleotides: TGTGCCAGCAGCCAAGATAAGACTAGCGGGAGGACCGGGGAGCTGTTTTTT.

The rearrangement uses TRBV28 and TRBJ2-2; D is uncertain. V lost 7 bases and J 1 base, leaving 4 bases between the germline ends. The CDR3 length is 12 residues. Germline V gene data show CDR1 as MDHEN and CDR2 as SYDVKM. The chain's CDR3 is CASTKNTGELFF. In nucleotides, the CDR3 is TGTGCCAGCACTAAGAACACCGGGGAGCTGTTTTTT.

This chain joins TRBV7-6 and TRBJ2-5, with a possible D match to TRBD1 (5 bases). Trimming left V 5 bases short and J 7 bases short, with 14 bases between. The germline V gene encodes CDR1 SGHVS and CDR2 FNYEAQ. CDR3 length: 13 residues. CDR3 nucleotide sequence: TGTGCCAGCAGCCCAGAGCAAAGGGGGACCCAGTACTTC. Amino acid sequence: CASSPEQRGTQYF.

The gene calls are TRBV10-3 and TRBJ1-2, with 9 positions matching TRBD1. Germline-derived CDR1 and CDR2 are ENHRY and SYGVKD. V was pared by 4 bases and J by 7 bases, with 7 bases of the junction left unmatched. The CDR3 sequence is 14 residues long. This chain's CDR3 is CAISGRTGESGYTF. The CDR3 DNA follows: TGTGCCATCAGTGGAAGGACAGGGGAAAGTGGCTACACCTTC.

This chain uses TRBV11-3 with TRBJ1-4; 8 nucleotides agree with TRBD1. With 5 bases clipped from V and 5 bases from J, the junction kept 7 bases outside the gene matches. CDR1 and CDR2 (germline): SGHNT, YENEEA. The CDR3 loop spans 15 amino acids. The DNA of the CDR3 is TGTGCCAGCAGCCTCTACAGGGGGTACAATGAAAAACTGTTTTTT. Translating it yields CASSLYRGYNEKLFF.

The chain carries TRBV5-1 and TRBJ2-3, with 12 bases lining up with TRBD2. Germline CDR1 and CDR2: SGHRS and YFSETQ. This CDR3 comprises 18 residues. The V segment lost 3 bases and the J segment 5 bases; nucleotides outside the gene matches: 13. CDR3 region: CASSYLTSGRGARDTQYF. As DNA, the CDR3 is TGCGCCAGCAGCTACCTGACTAGCGGGAGAGGGGCCAGAGATACGCAGTATTTT.

The rearrangement links TRBV23-1 to TRBJ1-5; 8 positions agree with TRBD1. TRBV23-1 is recorded as an ORF, its role being uncertain. The CDR3 is 18 amino acids. After removal of 6 bases from V and 7 bases from J, the junction contained 20 bases not matched to a gene. The CDR3 DNA is TGCGCCAGCAGCCCTCGCCCTGCGGGACAGGAGTTGGGACAGCCCCAGCATTTT. This translates into CASSPRPAGQELGQPQHF.

The chain has TRBV10-3 and TRBJ2-7; 7 nucleotides agree with TRBD1. The CDR3 has 13 residues. Germline lookup yields CDR1 ENHRY and CDR2 SYGVKD. The J segment lost 5 bases and the V segment lost 5 bases, leaving 6 bases of the junction unmatched. Here the CDR3 reads CAISQTGSHEQYF. The DNA for the CDR3 is TGTGCCATCAGTCAGACAGGGTCCCACGAGCAGTACTTC.

This chain joins TRBV5-1 and TRBJ2-3; D not resolved. Germline V gene lookup returns CDR1 SGHRS and CDR2 YFSETQ. The V end lost 0 bases, the J end lost 6 bases, and 8 bases lay between the germline ends. The CDR3 covers 13 residues. Here the CDR3 DNA reads TGCGCCAGCAGCTTGGCCGTGAGGGATACGCAGTATTTT. Encoded protein: CASSLAVRDTQYF.

The chain has TRBV27 and TRBJ2-3, with D perhaps TRBD1 (5 bases). With 10 bases removed from V and 3 bases from J, the gap between germline ends came to 20 bases. The CDR3 extends over 15 amino acids. Germline V CDR1 and CDR2: MNHEY, SMNVEV (reference sequence). DNA of the CDR3: TGTGCCACCACCAGGGCCCGGTCCCAGACAGATACGCAGTATTTT. Protein product: CATTRARSQTDTQYF.

This rearrangement joins TRBV5-1 to TRBJ2-2, with 8 bases aligning to TRBD1. Germline trimming cut 3 bases from V and 4 bases from J; bases unmatched to any gene: 8. Germline CDR1 and CDR2: SGHRS and YFSETQ. The CDR3 totals 16 residues. The CDR3: CASSSKGQVITGELFF. The CDR3 DNA follows: TGCGCCAGCAGCTCTAAGGGACAGGTGATCACCGGGGAGCTGTTTTTT.

The J gene is TRBJ2-7, the V gene TRBV6-5, with 10 bases that match TRBD1. Germline values: CDR1 MNHEY, CDR2 SVGAGI. Trimming cost V 8 bases and J 4 bases; bases outside gene matches: 5. This CDR3 has 13 amino acids. The CDR3 loop reads CASETGGKYEQYF. In nucleotides, the CDR3 is TGTGCCAGCGAGACAGGGGGCAAGTACGAGCAGTACTTC.

The chain carries TRBV21-1 and TRBJ2-2; the table names TRBD1, a call not compared with the DNA. TRBV21-1 is recorded as a pseudogene. The CDR3 runs 16 residues. CDR3 amino acids: CASSTRDRVNTGELFF. The CDR3 nucleotides are TGTGCCAGCAGCACTCGGGACAGAGTGAACACCGGGGAGCTGTTTTTT.

The DNA for the CDR3 is TGCGCCAGCAGTATACAGCCCTCCTCCTACGAGCAGTACTTC. It translates to CASSIQPSSYEQYF. This chain joins TRBV5-1 and TRBJ2-7; D is unclear. CDR3 length equals 14 residues. The ends were cut back, 5 bases at V and 0 bases at J, with 12 bases in the middle. Germline CDR1 SGHRS, CDR2 YFSETQ.

This chain links TRBV7-3 with TRBJ2-3, with D possibly matching TRBD2 (5 bases). Trimming cost V 5 bases and J 6 bases, with 18 bases left between them. This CDR3 region has 15 residues. Germline loops: CDR1 SGHTA, CDR2 FQGTGA. CDR3 sequence: CASSPRTGVVDTQYF. The CDR3 nucleotides are TGTGCCAGCAGCCCCCGGACTGGAGTGGTCGATACGCAGTATTTT.

This rearrangement joins TRBV15 to TRBJ2-1; 12 bases align to TRBD2. Germline-derived CDR1 and CDR2 are LNHNV and YYDKDF (reference sequence). The CDR3 runs 19 residues. With 0 bases clipped from V and 0 bases from J, the junction kept 6 bases outside the gene matches. In nucleotides, the CDR3 is TGTGCCACCAGCAGAGATCTCCTAGCGGGAGGGAGCTCCTACAATGAGCAGTTCTTC. Its translation is CATSRDLLAGGSSYNEQFF. Based on the CDR3 plus reference TRBV15 and TRBJ2-1, the full variable domain is DAMVIQNPRYQVTQFGKPVTLSCSQTLNHNVMYWYQQKSSQAPKLLFHYYDKDFNNEADTPDNFQSRRPNTSFCFLDIRSPGLGDTAMYLCATSRDLLAGGSSYNEQFFGPGTRLTVL.

The chain recombines TRBV5-6 with TRBJ1-1, with 9 bases that match TRBD1. V shed 4 bases and J 1 base; nucleotides not matched to a gene: 8. Germline CDR1 SGHDT, CDR2 YYEEEE. The CDR3 extends over 16 amino acids. CDR3 loop: CASSRRPGQGNTEAFF. The CDR3 DNA sequence: TGTGCCAGCAGCAGACGACCGGGACAGGGGAACACTGAAGCTTTCTTT.

Only one count was recorded for this clone. The J gene is TRBJ2-6, the V gene TRBV24-1, with D unclear. The V and J ends lost 3 bases and 0 bases respectively, with 11 bases between them. The CDR3 has 17 residues. Germline assignment: CDR1 KGHDR and CDR2 SFDVKD. The CDR3 coding sequence is TGTGCCACCAGTGATACAGCTACCAACTCTGGGGCCAACGTCCTGACTTTC. Its translation is CATSDTATNSGANVLTF.

V usage is TRBV9 and J usage is TRBJ2-7, with a weak D call TRBD2 (5 bases). The CDR3 loop spans 14 amino acids. The ends were cut back, 4 bases at V and 6 bases at J, with 17 bases in the middle. Germline CDR1 reads SGDLS; CDR2 reads YYNGEE. CDR3 in amino acids: CASSLRGSGSEQYF. In DNA form, the CDR3 reads TGTGCCAGCAGCTTACGGGGTTCGGGCAGCGAGCAGTACTTC.

The gene calls are TRBV18 and TRBJ1-1, with D unresolved. CDR3 length: 15 amino acids. Trimming removed 5 bases at V and 6 bases at J, with 19 bases between. Germline CDR1 is KGHSH and CDR2 is LQKENI. Here the CDR3 reads CASSTLVQTKAEAFF. In nucleotides, the CDR3 is TGTGCCAGCTCAACCTTAGTTCAGACTAAGGCTGAAGCTTTCTTT.